This T cell receptor (beta chain) was found in a study of Ad26.COV2.S vaccination and SARS-CoV-2 variants. Noted treatment: 15 to 20 received Ad26.COV2.S at low or high dose, single or two shots; roughly 5 received placebo; per-sample allocation not given. Day 63 following the first vaccine or placebo injection was when the samples were taken. At a Boston site, the person donating was an adult of 18-55 years. Looked up from germline, CDR1 is LNHDA and CDR2 is SQIVND (reference sequence). V was shortened by 3 bases and J by 7 bases, with 15 bases between the two germline ends. The CDR3 consists of 15 residues. TCRdb keeps only in-frame clones here, not all; method: immunoSEQ multiplex PCR. Of 440,000 or so clones listed, roughly 88% are singletons.

V usage is TRBV19 and J usage is TRBJ1-4, with D possibly TRBD1 on 5 matching bases. This TCR was sampled from a person between 18 and 65 years old who received the Ad26.COV2.S COVID-19 vaccine or a placebo. The input for sequencing was peripheral blood, taken in a trial of Ad26.COV2.S vaccine versus placebo. The CDR3 region is CASSMLGAVGEKLFF. CDR3 sequence (DNA): TGTGCCAGTAGTATGTTAGGGGCAGTCGGTGAAAAACTGTTTTTT.